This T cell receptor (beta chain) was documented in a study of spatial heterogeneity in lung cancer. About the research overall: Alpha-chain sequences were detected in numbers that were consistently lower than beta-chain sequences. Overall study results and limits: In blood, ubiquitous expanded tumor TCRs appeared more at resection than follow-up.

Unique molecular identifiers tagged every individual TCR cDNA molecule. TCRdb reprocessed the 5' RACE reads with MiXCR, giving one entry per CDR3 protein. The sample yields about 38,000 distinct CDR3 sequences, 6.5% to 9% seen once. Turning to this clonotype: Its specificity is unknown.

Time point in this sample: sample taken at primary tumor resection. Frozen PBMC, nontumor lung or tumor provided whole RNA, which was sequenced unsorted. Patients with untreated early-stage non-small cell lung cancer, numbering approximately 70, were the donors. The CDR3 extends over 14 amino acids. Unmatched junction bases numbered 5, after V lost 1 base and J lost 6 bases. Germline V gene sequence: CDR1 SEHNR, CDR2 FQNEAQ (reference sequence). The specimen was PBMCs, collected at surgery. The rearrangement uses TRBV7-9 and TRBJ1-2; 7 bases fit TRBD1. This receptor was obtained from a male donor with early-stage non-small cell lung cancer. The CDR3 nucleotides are TGTGCCAGCAGCTTAGGTACAGGGGATAATGGCTACACCTTC. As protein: CASSLGTGDNGYTF.